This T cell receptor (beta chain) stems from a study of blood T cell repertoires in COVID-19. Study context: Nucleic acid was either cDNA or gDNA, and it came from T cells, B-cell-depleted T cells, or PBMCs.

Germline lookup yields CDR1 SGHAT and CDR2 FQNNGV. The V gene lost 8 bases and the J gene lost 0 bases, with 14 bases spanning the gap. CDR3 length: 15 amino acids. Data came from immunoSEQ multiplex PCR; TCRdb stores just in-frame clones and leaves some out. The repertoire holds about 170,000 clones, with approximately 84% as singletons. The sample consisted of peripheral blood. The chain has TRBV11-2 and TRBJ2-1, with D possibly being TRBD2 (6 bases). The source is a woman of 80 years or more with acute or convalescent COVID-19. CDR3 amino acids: CASCPGLGSYNEQFF. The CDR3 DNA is TGTGCCAGCTGTCCGGGACTGGGCTCCTACAATGAGCAGTTCTTC.